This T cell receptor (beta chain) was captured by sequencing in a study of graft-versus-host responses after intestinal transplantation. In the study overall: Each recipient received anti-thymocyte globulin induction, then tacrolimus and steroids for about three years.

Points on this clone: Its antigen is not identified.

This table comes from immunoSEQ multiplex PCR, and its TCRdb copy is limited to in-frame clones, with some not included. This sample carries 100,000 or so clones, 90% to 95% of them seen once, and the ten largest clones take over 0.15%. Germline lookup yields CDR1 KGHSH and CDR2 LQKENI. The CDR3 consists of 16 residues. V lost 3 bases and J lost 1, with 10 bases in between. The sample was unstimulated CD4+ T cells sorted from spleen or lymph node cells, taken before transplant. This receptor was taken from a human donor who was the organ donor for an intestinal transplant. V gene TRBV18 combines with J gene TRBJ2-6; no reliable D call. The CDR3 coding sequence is TGTGCCAGCTCACCCTTCCCCCCTTCTGGGGCCAACGTCCTGACTTTC. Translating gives CASSPFPPSGANVLTF.